These T cell receptor beta chains were read from a single sample in a study of T cells in Graves' hyperthyroidism and ophthalmopathy. From the multiplex PCR reads, TCRdb called clonotypes with MiXCR, one entry per CDR3 protein. The data contain approximately 710,000 distinct CDR3 sequences, about 18% of them singletons. Specimen: blood. The receptors stem from a man aged 45-65 years with Graves' hyperthyroidism. The CDR3 runs from the conserved cysteine through the conserved F or W. A D gene is named only where the DNA matches it firmly. Clone size is shown for a subset of rows, as once, few, many or a class of expanded clone.

>TRBJ2-3|many|NA|TRBV11-1
TGTGCCAGCAGCTCCCTTGATACGCAGTATTTT
CASSSLDTQYF
>TRBJ2-1|many|TRBD2|TRBV5-1
TGCGCCAGCAGCTTTGTAGCGGGAGGGCCATCGACCCCGCAGTTCTTC
CASSFVAGGPSTPQFF
>TRBJ2-5|few|TRBD1|TRBV27
TGTGCCAGCAGATCGGACAGGGGGATTCAAGAGACCCAGTACTTC
CASRSDRGIQETQYF
>TRBJ1-2|many|NA|TRBV12-3/TRBV12-4
TGTGCCAGCAGTCTACTCCAAGGGGTATCTTGGTATGGCTACACCTTC
CASSLLQGVSWYGYTF
>TRBJ2-1|NA|TRBD2|TRBV3-1
TGTGCCAGCAGCCAATCCAGCGGGAGGTTCTCCTACAATGAGCAGTTCTTC
CASSQSSGRFSYNEQFF
>TRBJ2-7|many|TRBD2|TRBV28
TGTGCCAGCAGTATCACGCATAGCGGGAGAGGCTACGAGCAGTACTTC
CASSITHSGRGYEQYF
>TRBJ2-1|NA|TRBD2|TRBV24-1
TGTGCCACCAGAAGCGGGAGTTACAATGAGCAGTTCTTC
CATRSGSYNEQFF
>TRBJ1-2|few|NA|TRBV28
TGTGCCAGCAGTCCTCGAGCGAGCTATGGCTACACCTTC
CASSPRASYGYTF
>TRBJ2-7|few|TRBD1|TRBV18
TGTGCCAGCTCATCGGGGACAGGGGTCGCCTACGAGCAGTACTTC
CASSSGTGVAYEQYF
>TRBJ2-6|few|NA|TRBV6-2/TRBV6-3
TGTGCCAGCAGTCCCGGACAGTGGACTGGGGCCAACGTCCTGACTTTC
CASSPGQWTGANVLTF
>TRBJ1-6|many|NA|TRBV11-2
TGTGCCAGCAGCTTGAACGGTGGCGGGGTTACCTATAATTCACCCCTCCACTTT
CASSLNGGGVTYNSPLHF
>TRBJ2-1|NA|NA|TRBV2
TGTGCCAGCAGCTTAGAGGACTTAATCTCCTACAATGAGCAGTTCTTC
CASSLEDLISYNEQFF
>TRBJ2-5|few|NA|TRBV15
TGTGCCACCAGCAGAGATTATACAGTCCGAAACCAGTACTTC
CATSRDYTVRNQYF
>TRBJ2-6|NA|NA|TRBV30
TGTGCCTGGAGTGTACAGCTAGTTCTCTCTGGGGCCAACGTCCTGACTTTC
CAWSVQLVLSGANVLTF
>TRBJ2-1|NA|NA|TRBV24-1
TGTGCCACCAGTGATCACCACCAGCGACAGGAGAGGGATGAGCAGTTCTTC
CATSDHHQRQERDEQFF
>TRBJ2-5|many|TRBD2|TRBV6-1
TGTGCCAGCAGGACCGCCATCAGCGGGACCGACCAAGAGACCCAGTACTTC
CASRTAISGTDQETQYF
>TRBJ1-3|few|NA|TRBV6-2/TRBV6-3
TGTGCCAGCAGCAAACCCGGAAGGGGGTCTCGCGTCTCTGGAAACACCATATATTTT
CASSKPGRGSRVSGNTIYF
>TRBJ2-1|many|NA|TRBV12-5
TGTGCTAGTGCCCCCACCGGGTACAATGAGCAGTTCTTC
CASAPTGYNEQFF
>TRBJ1-5|many|TRBD1|TRBV28
TGTGCCAGCAGTTCCCGGGACAGCCAGCCCCAGCATTTT
CASSSRDSQPQHF
>TRBJ2-6|many|NA|TRBV11-1
TGTGCCAGCAGCTTCTCCCGAAGGGGGGCCAACGTCCTGACTTTC
CASSFSRRGANVLTF
>TRBJ2-3|NA|TRBD2|TRBV15
TGTGCCACCAGCAGAGATCTCAGTAGGGAGTGGACTAGCGGCACAGATACGCAGTATTTT
CATSRDLSREWTSGTDTQYF
>TRBJ2-1|few|TRBD2|TRBV10-3
TGTGCCATCAGTGAGGGTAGCGGGAGGAATGAGCAGTTCTTC
CAISEGSGRNEQFF
>TRBJ2-7|NA|NA|TRBV6-2/TRBV6-3
TGTGCCAGCAGTTACTCGAGGACAGCCTCCTACGAGCAGTACTTC
CASSYSRTASYEQYF
>TRBJ2-5|many|NA|TRBV7-2
TGTGCCAGCAGCTTAGCCCAGGGCCAGTACTTC
CASSLAQGQYF
>TRBJ2-1|few|NA|TRBV7-2
TGTGCCAGCAGATACGCCCCTGGTGAGCAGTTCTTC
CASRYAPGEQFF
>TRBJ1-1|many|NA|TRBV3-1
TGTGCCAGCAGCCAAGTCCAGGTGGACACTGAAGCTTTCTTT
CASSQVQVDTEAFF
>TRBJ2-2|NA|NA|TRBV28
TGTGCCAGCCAAGAGGGACCGAACACCGGGGAGCTGTTTTTT
CASQEGPNTGELFF
>TRBJ1-5|few|NA|TRBV28
TGTGCCAGCAGTACAGGCTCCGAGGGCAATCAGCCCCAGCATTTT
CASSTGSEGNQPQHF
>TRBJ2-3|many|TRBD2|TRBV2
TGTGCCAGCACCTCGCCGGGACTAGGTAGTCGCACAGATACGCAGTATTTT
CASTSPGLGSRTDTQYF
>TRBJ1-5|NA|NA|TRBV10-2
TGCGCCAGCAGGGGGTCTCGGCAGCCCCAGCATTTT
CASRGSRQPQHF
>TRBJ1-5|many|TRBD1|TRBV2
TGTGCCAGCAGCCCCCTCTGGGACAGGGGGCAGAAAAGCAATCAGCCCCAGCATTTT
CASSPLWDRGQKSNQPQHF
>TRBJ1-1|NA|TRBD1|TRBV27
TGTGCCAGCAGTTTAAACAGGGGTCGCGAAGCTTTCTTT
CASSLNRGREAFF
>TRBJ1-2|NA|NA|TRBV30
TGTGCCCGCGGGACTTACAACTATGGCTACACCTTC
CARGTYNYGYTF
>TRBJ1-1|NA|NA|TRBV7-9
TGTGCCAGCAGCTTACTAACAGGGACCACTGAAGCTTTCTTT
CASSLLTGTTEAFF
>TRBJ2-7|few|TRBD2|TRBV5-1
TGCGCCAGCAGCGCAGCGGGGGTCTACGAGCAGTACTTC
CASSAAGVYEQYF
>TRBJ1-1|many|NA|TRBV14
TGTGCCAGCAGCCAGGGGGCCGGCACTGAAGCTTTCTTT
CASSQGAGTEAFF